This T cell receptor (beta chain) was identified in a study of blood T cell repertoires in COVID-19. Study-wide background: Acute and convalescent COVID-19 specimens originated in the United States, Italy and Spain. T cells, B-cell-depleted T cells, or PBMCs provided the cDNA or gDNA that served as material.

Each recovered donor of Cohort 3 presented with two negative PCRs, clearance, or symptom resolution. TCRdb's table, derived via immunoSEQ multiplex PCR, lists solely in-frame clones and lacks some. The data hold 150,000 to 250,000 clones, with roughly four fifths observed a single time. The CDR3 spans 13 residues. Between the trimmed V and J ends, which lost 0 bases and 5 bases, there was a span of 7 bases. The material sequenced was PBMCs or T cells enriched from blood (not recorded which). V is TRBV12-3 or TRBV12-4 and J is TRBJ1-2, with unresolved D. The TCR sequence derives from a man aged 35 to 55 who had recovered from COVID-19. Here the CDR3 DNA reads TGTGCCAGCAGTTTAGCCAGGAGGTATGGCTACACCTTC. It specifies CASSLARRYGYTF.